The subject of this entry is one TCR beta chain. The sample is drawn from a study of blood T cell repertoires in COVID-19. Study-level information: Acute and convalescent COVID-19 samples came from the United States, Italy and Spain.

Methods used by the authors: Nucleated cell counts were estimated from reference gene primer amplification. Assay: immunoSEQ multiplex PCR; the TCRdb copy retains only in-frame clones and omits some. V, J and clone size derive from that table, while D and trimming were established from the DNA sequence. The sample includes 200,000 or so clones, around 77% of them seen just once. This CDR3 comprises 13 residues. Trimming removed 8 bases at V and 8 bases at J, with 15 bases between. Per the germline V gene, CDR1 is SNHLY and CDR2 is FYNNEI. Sequencing was carried out using peripheral blood. The TCR sequence derives from a man aged 60 to 75 with active or convalescent COVID-19. This sequence joins TRBV2 and TRBJ2-2, with D possibly matching TRBD2 (6 bases). CDR3 coding DNA: TGTGCCAGCCTCCCAGGGAGGAGAGGGGAGCTGTTTTTT. It specifies CASLPGRRGELFF.